The 15 T cell receptor beta chains in this list originate from one sample, sequenced in a study of vaccination and CD4 T cells after COVID-19 (dated by TCRdb to 2022 to 2024). According to the study, the label for this sample's treatment or condition signals: roughly 10-day PBMC culture with coronavirus spike peptide pools or control peptides (ViraFEST assay). CD4+ T cells from unexposed donors were collected before the COVID-19 pandemic (2011-2018). No antigen has been assigned to these receptors. Receptor libraries were prepared by PCR. This sample was sequenced with an Illumina iSeq 100. At the Johns Hopkins FTIC core, DNA from the cultured CD4+ T cells underwent TCR sequencing with the Oncomine TCR Beta short-read assay. The QIAamp micro DNA kit was used to extract genomic DNA from the cultured CD4+ T cells. TCRdb reran the public reads through fastp at Q25 and MiXCR, keeping productive beta chains. Rows merge per CDR3 protein into single entries with the most common DNA and genes. The table for this sample lists 9,500 to 13,000 distinct CDR3 sequences; approximately 29% of them were counted only once. The top ten constitute 10% to 15% of the sample.

The specimen was CD4+ T cells from blood, cultured in vitro. The source is a human donor in good health.

This clonotype is categorized as medium-sized. The chain links TRBV20-1 to TRBJ2-1; D not certain. CDR1 and CDR2 from the germline V gene are DFQATT and SNEGSKA (reference sequence). Trimming cost V 1 base and J 2 bases, with 12 bases left between them. The CDR3 length is 15 residues. CDR3 DNA: TGCAGTGCTAGAGCCCCGACATCGCCCTACAATGAGCAGTTCTTC. Translation gives CSARAPTSPYNEQFF.

The V and J genes are TRBV10-3 and TRBJ2-1, with 7 bases fitting TRBD1. V shed 7 bases, J shed 8 bases, and the junction held 11 bases outside the gene matches. The CDR3 is made up of 14 amino acids. The V gene's germline CDR1 is ENHRY and CDR2 SYGVKD. This CDR3 is CAITAHYQGDEQFF. The CDR3 nucleotides are TGTGCCATCACCGCCCACTATCAGGGGGATGAGCAGTTCTTC.

J is TRBJ2-3 and V is TRBV11-3, with a possible D match to TRBD2 (5 bases). Germline CDR1 reads SGHNT; CDR2 reads YENEEA. This CDR3 comprises 15 residues. V was clipped by 5 bases and J by 0 bases, with 12 bases between them. Here the CDR3 reads CASSPQADSTDTQYF. In DNA form, the CDR3 reads TGTGCCAGCAGCCCCCAAGCGGACAGCACAGATACGCAGTATTTT. The full variable domain, in which reference TRBV11-3 and TRBJ2-3 provide the parts outside the CDR3, is EAGVVQSPRYKIIEKKQPVAFWCNPISGHNTLYWYLQNLGQGPELLIRYENEEAVDDSQLPKDRFSAERLKGVDSTLKIQPAELGDSAVYLCASSPQADSTDTQYFGPGTRLTVL.

The sample holds a few counts of this clonotype. The chain uses TRBV27 and TRBJ2-3, with D possibly being TRBD1 (6 bases). The germline V gene has CDR1 MNHEY and CDR2 SMNVEV (reference sequence). The CDR3 is 15 residues long. The V end was cut by 5 bases, the J end by 3 bases, with 15 bases between. The CDR3 is CASSPRDQGTDTQYF. The CDR3 bases are TGTGCCAGCAGTCCTCGTGATCAGGGGACAGATACGCAGTATTTT.

This clonotype was seen a handful of times. The chain employs TRBV11-2 and TRBJ2-7; TRBD1 matches 9 bases. This CDR3 region has 16 residues. The V and J ends lost 6 bases and 4 bases, in that order; junction bases with no gene match: 13. CDR1 SGHAT and CDR2 FQNNGV come from the germline V gene. CDR3 residues: CASSRVKGDRAYEQYF. Here the CDR3 DNA reads TGTGCCAGCAGTAGGGTGAAGGGGGACAGGGCTTACGAGCAGTACTTC. The entire variable domain, with the rest obtained from reference TRBV11-2 and TRBJ2-7, is as follows: EAGVAQSPRYKIIEKRQSVAFWCNPISGHATLYWYQQILGQGPKLLIQFQNNGVVDDSQLPKDRFSAERLKGVDSTLKIQPAKLEDSAVYLCASSRVKGDRAYEQYFGPGTRLTVT.

This chain joins TRBV18 and TRBJ2-3; 7 bases are a match to TRBD1. This CDR3 is built from 13 residues. With 4 bases clipped from V and 8 bases from J, the junction kept 6 bases outside the gene matches. CDR1 and CDR2 from the germline V gene are KGHSH and LQKENI. CDR3 sequence reads: CASSRDSVGTQYF. Here the CDR3 DNA reads TGTGCCAGCTCACGGGACAGCGTCGGTACGCAGTATTTT.

The V call is TRBV6-4, the J call TRBJ2-6; D unresolved. Germline loops: CDR1 MRHNA, CDR2 SNTAGT. The CDR3 sequence is 14 residues long. The V gene lost 4 bases and the J gene lost 2 bases, with 6 bases spanning the gap. The CDR3 protein is CASSVGTGANVLTF. The CDR3 region has the DNA TGTGCCAGCAGTGTAGGAACTGGGGCCAACGTCCTGACTTTC.

The chain has TRBV7-2 and TRBJ2-7; D is unresolved. Trimming cost V 5 bases and J 4 bases, with 12 bases left between them. CDR1 is SGHTA and CDR2 is FQGNSA in the germline V gene. The CDR3 sequence is 13 residues long. CDR3 region: CASSRQSGYEQYF. DNA of the CDR3: TGTGCCAGCAGCCGCCAATCTGGGTACGAGCAGTACTTC.

This clonotype has just a few counts. The rearrangement uses TRBV7-2 and TRBJ2-3; 7 positions agree with TRBD2. V dropped 2 bases and J dropped 4; count of bases not matched to a gene: 6. CDR1 is SGHTA, CDR2 FQGNSA, per germline. The CDR3 sequence is 15 residues long. The CDR3 is CASSLTREGSDTQYF. The CDR3 nucleotides are TGTGCCAGCAGCTTAACGAGGGAGGGCTCAGATACGCAGTATTTT.

This clonotype was counted only a few times. The genes are TRBV19 and TRBJ2-6; D not resolved. With 7 bases removed from V and 0 bases from J, the gap between germline ends came to 13 bases. The CDR3 spans 16 residues. Germline V gives CDR1 LNHDA, CDR2 SQIVND (reference sequence). CDR3 loop: CASTTYASSGANVLTF. The CDR3 DNA reads as TGTGCCAGTACCACATATGCAAGCTCTGGGGCCAACGTCCTGACTTTC.

This chain joins TRBV18 and TRBJ2-2; the match to TRBD2 covers 7 bases. This CDR3 has 17 amino acids. Germline values: CDR1 KGHSH, CDR2 LQKENI. V lost 4 bases, J lost 7 bases, and 15 bases stayed unmatched. In DNA form, the CDR3 reads TGTGCCAGCTCACTCAACGAGGGAGGGCCCGATTACGGGGAGCTGTTTTTT. Amino acid sequence: CASSLNEGGPDYGELFF.

V is TRBV27 and J is TRBJ2-3; TRBD1 matches at 7 bases. The CDR3 is 12 amino acids. After removal of 6 bases from V and 6 bases from J, the junction contained 3 bases not matched to a gene. Per germline, CDR1 MNHEY and CDR2 SMNVEV (reference sequence). The CDR3 nucleotides are TGTGCCAGCAGCGACAGGGTTGATACGCAGTATTTT. The encoded protein is CASSDRVDTQYF.

This chain uses TRBV30 with TRBJ1-1; 8 bases are shared with TRBD1. V lost 4 bases, J lost 3 bases, and 4 bases stayed unmatched. CDR3 size: 13 residues. In germline, CDR1 is GTSNPN, CDR2 SVGIG (reference sequence). CDR3 residues: CAWKRTGYTEAFF. As DNA, the CDR3 is TGTGCCTGGAAACGGACAGGGTACACTGAAGCTTTCTTT. The variable domain in full, completed from reference TRBV30 and TRBJ1-1, reads SQTIHQWPATLVQPVGSPLSLECTVEGTSNPNLYWYRQAAGRGLQLLFYSVGIGQISSEVPQNLSASRPQDRQFILSSKKLLLSDSGFYLCAWKRTGYTEAFFGQGTRLTVV.

This clonotype was detected only a few times. The chain combines TRBV29-1 with TRBJ1-1; D is ambiguous. The ends were cut back, 2 bases at V and 2 bases at J, with 9 bases in the middle. The CDR3 has 13 amino acids. CDR1 and CDR2 (germline): SQVTM, ANQGSEA. In DNA form, the CDR3 reads TGCAGCGTTGAACTACAGACCAACACTGAAGCTTTCTTT. Amino acid sequence: CSVELQTNTEAFF.

V gene TRBV28 combines with J gene TRBJ1-1, with TRBD1 identical over 7 bases. V lost 6 bases to trimming and J lost 5 bases; unmatched junction nucleotides: 12. The CDR3 spans 15 residues. Germline V gene sequence: CDR1 MDHEN, CDR2 SYDVKM. The CDR3 DNA reads TGTGCCAGCAGCTATCAGGGGGGTAGAGGGACTGAAGCTTTCTTT. Its protein is CASSYQGGRGTEAFF.